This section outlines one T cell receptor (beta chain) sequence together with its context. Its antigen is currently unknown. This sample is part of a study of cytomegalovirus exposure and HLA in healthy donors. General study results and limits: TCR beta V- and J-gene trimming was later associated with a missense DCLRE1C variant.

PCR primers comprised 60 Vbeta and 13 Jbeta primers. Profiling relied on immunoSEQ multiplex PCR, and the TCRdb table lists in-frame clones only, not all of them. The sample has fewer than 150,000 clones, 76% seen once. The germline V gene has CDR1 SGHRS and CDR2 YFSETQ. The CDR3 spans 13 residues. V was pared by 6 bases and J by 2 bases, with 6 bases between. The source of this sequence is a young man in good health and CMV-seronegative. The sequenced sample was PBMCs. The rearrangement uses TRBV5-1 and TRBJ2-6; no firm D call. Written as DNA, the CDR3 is TGCGCCAGCACCCTTACTGGGGCCAACGTCCTGACTTTC. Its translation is CASTLTGANVLTF.